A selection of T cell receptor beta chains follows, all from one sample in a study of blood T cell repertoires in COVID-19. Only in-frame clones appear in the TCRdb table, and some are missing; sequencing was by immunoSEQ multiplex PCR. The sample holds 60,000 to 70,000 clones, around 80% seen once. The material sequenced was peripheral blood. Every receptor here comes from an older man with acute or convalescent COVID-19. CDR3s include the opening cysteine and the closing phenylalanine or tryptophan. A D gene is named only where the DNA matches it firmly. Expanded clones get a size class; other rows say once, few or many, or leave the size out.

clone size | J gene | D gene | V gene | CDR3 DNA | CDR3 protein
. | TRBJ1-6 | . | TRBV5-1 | TGCGCCAGCAGAACTGAAATTCCGTTTTCACCCCTCCACTTT | CASRTEIPFSPLHF
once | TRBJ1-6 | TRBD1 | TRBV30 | TGTGCCTGGAGTCCCAGGGGGGTCTTCGGAGATTCACCCCTCCACTTT | CAWSPRGVFGDSPLHF
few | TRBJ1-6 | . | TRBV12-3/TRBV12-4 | TGTGCCAGCAGGCCAACAGGGTTTTCACCCCTCCACTTT | CASRPTGFSPLHF
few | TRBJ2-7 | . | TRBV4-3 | TGCGCCAGCAGCCAAGGGACAGCTAGCTCCTACGAGCAGTACTTC | CASSQGTASSYEQYF
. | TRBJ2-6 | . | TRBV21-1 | TGTGCCAGCAGCGTCCAGGGGAAGGGTTCTGGGGCCAACGTCCTGACTTTC | CASSVQGKGSGANVLTF
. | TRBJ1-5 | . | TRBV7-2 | TGTGCCAGCAGCTTATTAGGTCGGTCGGGGCAGCCCCAGCATTTT | CASSLLGRSGQPQHF
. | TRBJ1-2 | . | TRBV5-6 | TGTGCCAGCAGCCGCGCCAGGGCGTCCTATGGCTACACCTTC | CASSRARASYGYTF
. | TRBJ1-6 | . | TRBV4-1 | TGCGCCAGCAGCCAAACAGGGAGGGGTCCCCTCCACTTT | CASSQTGRGPLHF
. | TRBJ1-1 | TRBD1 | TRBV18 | TGTGCCAGCTCGCTGGAGGGGGCGTTTACTGAAGCTTTCTTT | CASSLEGAFTEAFF
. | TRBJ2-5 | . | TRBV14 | TGTGCCAGCAGCCAAGTAACGGGAGTGGGAGAGACCCAGTACTTC | CASSQVTGVGETQYF
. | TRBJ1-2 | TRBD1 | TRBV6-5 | TGTGCCAGCGACTTCTCCGGGACAGGGGACTATGGCTACACCTTC | CASDFSGTGDYGYTF
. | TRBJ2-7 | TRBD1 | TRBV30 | TGTGCCTGGGGGGTTGGCCAGGGGGCCTCCGAGCAGTACTTC | CAWGVGQGASEQYF
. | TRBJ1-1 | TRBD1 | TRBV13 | TGTGCCAGCAGCTTTACAGGGGGGACTGAAGCTTTCTTT | CASSFTGGTEAFF
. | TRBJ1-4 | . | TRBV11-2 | TGTGCCAGCAGCTTAGACAGAAGATCTGAAAAACTGTTTTTT | CASSLDRRSEKLFF
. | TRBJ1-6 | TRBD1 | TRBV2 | TGTGCCAGCCTTTCGGGACAGGGGATCAGGAATTCACCCCTCCACTTT | CASLSGQGIRNSPLHF
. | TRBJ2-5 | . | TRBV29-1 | TGCAGCGTTGGACAGACACAAGAGACCCAGTACTTC | CSVGQTQETQYF
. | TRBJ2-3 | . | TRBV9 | TGTGCCAGCAGCCCAAGCACAGATACGCAGTATTTT | CASSPSTDTQYF
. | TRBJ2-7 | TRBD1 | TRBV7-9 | TGTGCCAGCAGCCTAGCCCAAGGACAGGGCCACTCCTACGAGCAGTACTTC | CASSLAQGQGHSYEQYF
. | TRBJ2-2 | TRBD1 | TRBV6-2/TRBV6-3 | TGTGCCAGCAGTTACCCAGGGACAGTCACCGGGGAGCTGTTTTTT | CASSYPGTVTGELFF
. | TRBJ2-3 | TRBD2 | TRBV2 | TGTGCCAGCCAGGGGACTAGCGGGAGGGCCCGCACAGATACGCAGTATTTT | CASQGTSGRARTDTQYF
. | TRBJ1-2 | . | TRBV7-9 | TGTGCCAGCAGCAACGGACAGAACTATGGCTACACCTTC | CASSNGQNYGYTF
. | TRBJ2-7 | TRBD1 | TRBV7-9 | TGTGCCAGCAGCTTAGTGTCTACAGGGGTAGCCTACGAGCAGTACTTC | CASSLVSTGVAYEQYF
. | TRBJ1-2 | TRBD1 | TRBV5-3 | TGTGCCAGAAGTGAAAACGACAGGGGTTACTATGGCTACACCTTC | CARSENDRGYYGYTF
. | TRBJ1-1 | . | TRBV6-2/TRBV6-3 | TGTGCCAGCAGTCGTCTTCAGGGAAGCACTGAAGCTTTCTTT | CASSRLQGSTEAFF
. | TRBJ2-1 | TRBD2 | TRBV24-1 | TGTGCCACCAGTGAAAGCGGGAGGGAGCACAATGAGCAGTTCTTC | CATSESGREHNEQFF
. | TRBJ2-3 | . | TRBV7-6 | TGTGCCAGCAGCTTAGGTTCGGGACTCTACACAGATACGCAGTATTTT | CASSLGSGLYTDTQYF
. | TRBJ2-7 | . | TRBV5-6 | TGTGCCAGCTCTTCGGTTATAGAGCAGTACTTC | CASSSVIEQYF
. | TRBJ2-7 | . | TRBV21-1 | TGTGCCAGCAGCAAAATCCCCAGGGGTCGGGTACACGAGCAGTACTTC | CASSKIPRGRVHEQYF
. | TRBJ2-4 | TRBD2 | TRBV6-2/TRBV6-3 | TGTGCCAGCAGTAAGGGACTAGCCCAGGTTAACAAAAACATTCAGTACTTC | CASSKGLAQVNKNIQYF